Listed below are T cell receptor beta chains from one sample, sequenced in a study of OX40 agonist ivuxolimab in advanced cancers. TCRdb's table, derived via immunoSEQ multiplex PCR, lists solely in-frame clones and lacks some. The table lists 73,000 or so clones, around 80% of them singletons. The sample here was CD4+ or CD8+ T cells sorted from blood, taken in a trial of the OX40 agonist ivuxolimab. The receptors derive from an adult with an advanced solid tumor such as melanoma, head and neck, liver or kidney cancer. Both conserved end residues are trimmed from each CDR3.

V | CDR3
TRBV6-6 | ASSYSATSGNTIY
TRBV7-2 | ASSFQRQSYEQY
TRBV5-1 | ASSLRGDRAGEKLF
TRBV27 | ASTPTPTAQETQY
TRBV13 | ASSLHGAGEAGELF
TRBV9 | ASSVDHKAYEQY
TRBV28 | ASSSAGTGMPDTQY
TRBV30 | AWSVIYPDEQY
TRBV15 | ATSRRAARGSNQPQH
TRBV2 | ASIQGREYNEQF